The rows below give T cell receptor beta chains drawn from one sample of a study of blood T cell repertoires in COVID-19. Assay: immunoSEQ multiplex PCR; the TCRdb copy retains only in-frame clones and omits some. Of some 50,000 clones in the sample, 75% to 90% are singletons; the top ten hold 2.1%. Material for sequencing was peripheral blood. These receptors all come from a woman aged 80 or over with COVID-19, enrolled during active disease. Each CDR3 is given with its conserved first and last residue.

CDR3 protein: CASSLLGGNYGYTF; V gene: TRBV7-9
CDR3 protein: CASSLTGYEQYF; V gene: TRBV28
CDR3 protein: CASSLSRGANTEAFF; V gene: TRBV11-3
CDR3 protein: CASSTTLERPGQPQHF; V gene: TRBV6-2/TRBV6-3
CDR3 protein: CASSPRGGDIYGYTF; V gene: TRBV18
CDR3 protein: CASSEGGTGELFF; V gene: TRBV2
CDR3 protein: CASSEEWGGDTIYF; V gene: TRBV2
CDR3 protein: CASSSRGVRETQYF; V gene: TRBV2
CDR3 protein: CASSGQYNEQFF; V gene: TRBV5-1
CDR3 protein: CASSPSGTSTYNEQFF; V gene: TRBV7-2
CDR3 protein: CASSSQATPGLAATDTQYF; V gene: TRBV7-2
CDR3 protein: CASSQVVPGQGRGGIQYF; V gene: TRBV4-1
CDR3 protein: CASSEWGARGETQYF; V gene: TRBV25-1
CDR3 protein: CASSSPGLAGYYEQYF; V gene: TRBV11-2
CDR3 protein: CASSPRTSGYNEQFF; V gene: TRBV18
CDR3 protein: CASSLRSDTQYF; V gene: TRBV12-3/TRBV12-4
CDR3 protein: CASSFRQNQPQHF; V gene: TRBV27
CDR3 protein: CASSHTGTGFEKLFF; V gene: TRBV5-1